This T cell receptor (beta chain) was profiled in a study of T cells in narcolepsy (dated by TCRdb to the late 2010s). Context from the whole study: Patients with narcolepsy type 1 or type 2 (NT1, NT2) were enrolled in the study together with healthy control donors. The study used TCR Vbeta sequencing to track clonotypes in blood and CSF while looking for autoreactive T cells in narcolepsy patients that target self-antigens of hypocretin neurons (hypocretin, TRIB2). Here is what the overall study found, with its caveats: According to the report, autoreactive clonotypes were detected serially in the blood of the same patients and of different patients, but not in healthy controls. In plots comparing CSF and blood CD4+ T cell clonotypes from the same patient, HCRT-specific and TRIB2-specific autoreactive clonotypes were highlighted. Numbers of sequenced blood memory CD4+ clonotypes were comparable, with averages of approximately 39,000 in patients and fewer than 35,000 in controls. No sequences matching autoreactive T cell clones were contained in some blood memory CD4+ repertoires from patients and controls.

A word on this clone: Its cognate antigen has yet to be identified. Qualities for individual bases were not recorded, and no much larger clone is one base off.

Trimming removed 2 bases from V and 7 bases from J; the gene matches leave 6 bases unexplained. Including cysteine and phenylalanine, the CDR3 has 16 amino acids. Here the CDR3 DNA is all that survives: 48 bases in frame from base 1. Looking up the germline V gene yields CDR1 SNHLY and CDR2 FYNNEI. Memory CD4+ T cells were sorted ex vivo from peripheral blood of narcolepsy patients and healthy controls for TCR Vbeta sequencing. The library was produced with the immunoSEQ multiplex PCR assay. Sourced from immuneACCESS, this table was stored by TCRdb with only in-frame sequences that have V and J called. A share of the clones is absent; for the studies checked, an unresolved V gene accounts for under half, and the remainder has no known explanation. The sample includes over 30,000 clones, with approximately 85% observed a single time. The biggest ten clones account for approximately 1.5% of the sample.

Sample: CD45RA- memory CD4+ T cells from PBMCs. Per the publication, the cell subset or site label means: memory T cells sorted ex vivo from peripheral blood. The clonotype comes from a human donor with narcolepsy. The V and J segments used are TRBV2 and TRBJ2-1; TRBD2 matches 12 bases in the middle. The DNA sequence is as follows: TGTGCCAGCAGTGAACCTAGCGGGGGGGCAAGGAATGAGCAGTTCTTC. It is translated as CASSEPSGGARNEQFF.